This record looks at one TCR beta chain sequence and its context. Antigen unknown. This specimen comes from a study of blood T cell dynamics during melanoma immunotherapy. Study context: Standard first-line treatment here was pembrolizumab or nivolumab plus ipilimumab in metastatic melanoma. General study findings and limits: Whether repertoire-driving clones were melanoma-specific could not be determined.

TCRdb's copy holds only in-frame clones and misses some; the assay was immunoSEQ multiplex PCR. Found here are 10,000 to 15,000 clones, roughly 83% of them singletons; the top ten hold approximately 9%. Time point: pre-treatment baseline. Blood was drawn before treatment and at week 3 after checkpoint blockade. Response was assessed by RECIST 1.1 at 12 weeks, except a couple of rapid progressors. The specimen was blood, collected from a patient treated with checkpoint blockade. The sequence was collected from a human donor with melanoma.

The CDR3 DNA is TGTGCCAGCGCAATGTACCGAGGGGGGCGCTTGCTCTACACCTTC. This sequence encodes CASAMYRGGRLLYTF. The chain joins TRBV27 to TRBJ1-2, with D perhaps TRBD1 (6 bases). Trimming cost V 8 bases and J 10 bases, with 26 bases left between them. This CDR3 region has 15 residues. Germline V gene data show CDR1 as MNHEY and CDR2 as SMNVEV (reference sequence).